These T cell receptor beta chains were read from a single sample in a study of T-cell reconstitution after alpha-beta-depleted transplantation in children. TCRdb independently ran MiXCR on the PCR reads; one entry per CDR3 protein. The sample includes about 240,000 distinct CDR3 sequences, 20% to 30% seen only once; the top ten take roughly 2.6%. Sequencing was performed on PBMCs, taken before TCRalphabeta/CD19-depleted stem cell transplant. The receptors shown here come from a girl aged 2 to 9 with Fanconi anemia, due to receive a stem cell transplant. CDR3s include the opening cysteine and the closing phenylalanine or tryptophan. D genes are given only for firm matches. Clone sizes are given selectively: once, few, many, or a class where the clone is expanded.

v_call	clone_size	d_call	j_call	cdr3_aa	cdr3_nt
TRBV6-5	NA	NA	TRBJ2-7	CASSASRVGYEQYF	TGTGCCAGCAGTGCATCCAGGGTAGGCTACGAGCAGTACTTC
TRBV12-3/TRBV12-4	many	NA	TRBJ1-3	CASTTLRGVLGNTIYF	TGTGCCAGCACCACCCTCAGGGGAGTGTTAGGAAACACCATATATTTT
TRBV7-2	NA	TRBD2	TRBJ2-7	CASSFASGSAEQYF	TGTGCCAGCAGCTTCGCTAGCGGGAGTGCGGAGCAGTACTTC
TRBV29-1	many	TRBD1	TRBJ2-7	CSVDRGGSDEQYF	TGCAGCGTCGACAGGGGCGGGTCAGACGAGCAGTACTTC
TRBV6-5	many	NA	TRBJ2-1	CASSYGGERSYNEQFF	TGTGCCAGCAGTTACGGGGGCGAGAGGTCCTACAATGAGCAGTTCTTC
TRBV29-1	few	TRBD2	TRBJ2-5	CSVESLAGGWETQYF	TGCAGCGTTGAATCCCTAGCGGGAGGGTGGGAGACCCAGTACTTC
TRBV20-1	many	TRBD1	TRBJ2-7	CSASTGTASYEQYF	TGCAGTGCTAGCACCGGGACAGCTTCCTACGAGCAGTACTTC
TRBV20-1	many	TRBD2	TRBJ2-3	CSASVASGRDTQYF	TGCAGTGCTAGTGTGGCTAGCGGGAGAGATACGCAGTATTTT
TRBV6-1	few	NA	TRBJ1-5	CASSERSLSNQPQHF	TGTGCCAGCAGTGAAAGGTCGTTGAGCAATCAGCCCCAGCATTTT
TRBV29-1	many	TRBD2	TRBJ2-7	CSVTSGGNEQYF	TGCAGCGTTACTAGCGGGGGGAACGAGCAGTACTTC
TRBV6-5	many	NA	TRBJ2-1	CASSIQGTLYNEQFF	TGTGCCAGCAGCATCCAGGGTACTTTGTACAATGAGCAGTTCTTC
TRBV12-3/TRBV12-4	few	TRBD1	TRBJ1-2	CASSLWGQAFGGYTF	TGTGCCAGCAGTTTATGGGGACAGGCCTTCGGCGGCTACACCTTC
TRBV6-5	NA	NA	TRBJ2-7	CASSYRDLALYYEQYF	TGTGCCAGCAGTTATCGAGACCTAGCCCTCTACTACGAGCAGTACTTC
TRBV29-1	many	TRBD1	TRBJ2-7	CSVGPFGQGSSYEQYF	TGCAGCGTTGGCCCTTTTGGACAGGGAAGCTCCTACGAGCAGTACTTC
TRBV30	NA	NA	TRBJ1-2	CAWRLRGLLYGYTF	TGTGCCTGGAGGTTGAGGGGCTTGCTGTATGGCTACACCTTC
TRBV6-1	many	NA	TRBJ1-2	CASSPYIQGSHFYGYTF	TGTGCCAGCAGTCCTTATATTCAGGGGAGTCATTTCTATGGCTACACCTTC
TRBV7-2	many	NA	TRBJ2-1	CASSSAGLAPRDEQFF	TGTGCCAGCAGCTCCGCTGGGTTAGCGCCACGGGATGAGCAGTTCTTC
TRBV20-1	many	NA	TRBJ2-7	CSARDGGAHSYEQYF	TGCAGTGCTAGAGATGGGGGGGCTCATTCCTACGAGCAGTACTTC
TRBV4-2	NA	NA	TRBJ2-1	CASSLGTRNEQFF	TGTGCCAGCAGCCTTGGCACTCGGAATGAGCAGTTCTTC
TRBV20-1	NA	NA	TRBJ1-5	CSARDGGFGQPQHF	TGCAGTGCTAGAGATGGGGGGTTCGGTCAGCCCCAGCATTTT
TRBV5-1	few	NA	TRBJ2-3	CASSFTADTDTQYF	TGCGCCAGCAGCTTTACGGCGGACACAGATACGCAGTATTTT
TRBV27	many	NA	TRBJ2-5	CASAEGGHQETQYF	TGTGCCAGCGCAGAAGGGGGTCACCAAGAGACCCAGTACTTC
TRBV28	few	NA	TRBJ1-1	CASPRQKNTEAFF	TGTGCCAGCCCGCGGCAGAAGAACACTGAAGCTTTCTTT
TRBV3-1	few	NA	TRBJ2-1	CASSQETREQFF	TGTGCCAGCAGCCAAGAAACTCGGGAGCAGTTCTTC